This entry lists 16 T cell receptor beta chains sequenced from one sample in a study of blood T cell repertoires in COVID-19. The repertoire was sequenced with immunoSEQ multiplex PCR; TCRdb's copy has only in-frame clones and lacks some. The sample carries about 190,000 clones, about nine tenths recorded once. The sequencing sample was made of peripheral blood. These receptors were collected from a man in his forties with acute or convalescent COVID-19.

The chain is built from TRBV7-9 and TRBJ2-5, with unresolved D. The germline V and J ends were trimmed by 5 bases and 0 bases, with 10 bases remaining between them. CDR1 SEHNR and CDR2 FQNEAQ come from the germline V gene (reference sequence). This CDR3 has 14 amino acids. The CDR3 sequence is CASSQRRYQETQYF. DNA for the CDR3: TGTGCCAGCAGCCAACGGCGGTACCAAGAGACCCAGTACTTC. Full variable domain (rest looked up from reference TRBV7-9 and TRBJ2-5): DTGVSQNPRHKITKRGQNVTFRCDPISEHNRLYWYRQTLGQGPEFLTYFQNEAQLEKSRLLSDRFSAERPKGSFSTLEIQRTEQGDSAMYLCASSQRRYQETQYFGPGTRLLVL.

The chain employs TRBV7-9 and TRBJ2-3; TRBD1 aligns across 9 bases. Germline V CDR1 and CDR2: SEHNR, FQNEAQ (reference sequence). The CDR3 is 15 amino acids. J gave up 4 bases and V 3 bases, and 5 bases lay outside the gene matches. The CDR3 is CASSFQQGASDTQYF. The CDR3 DNA follows: TGTGCCAGCAGCTTCCAACAGGGGGCCTCAGATACGCAGTATTTT.

This clone was found once. V and J are TRBV5-4 and TRBJ2-3; 8 bases are shared with TRBD2. CDR1 is SGHNT and CDR2 is YYREEE in the germline V gene (reference sequence). Unmatched junction bases numbered 9, after V lost 3 bases and J lost 6 bases. CDR3 size: 15 residues. The CDR3 loop is CASSWRVAGTDTQYF. The DNA for the CDR3 is TGTGCCAGCAGCTGGAGAGTAGCGGGGACGGATACGCAGTATTTT.

This chain links TRBV4-3 with TRBJ2-3; 7 bases fit TRBD2. Germline trimming cut 1 base from V and 1 base from J; bases unmatched to any gene: 5. Germline assignment: CDR1 LGHNA and CDR2 YSLEER. The CDR3 sequence is 16 residues long. The CDR3 sequence is CASSQGGGSGTDTQYF. CDR3 coding DNA: TGCGCCAGCAGCCAAGGGGGGGGGTCAGGCACAGATACGCAGTATTTT.

This clone appeared once. The chain uses TRBV18 and TRBJ2-2; a weak D match, TRBD1 (6 bases). From germline, CDR1 is KGHSH and CDR2 LQKENI. V lost 6 bases to trimming and J lost 5 bases, with 19 bases between them. This CDR3 contains 16 residues. As DNA, the CDR3 is TGTGCCAGCTCCTCTGTCACAGGGTCGGCGACCGGGGAGCTGTTTTTT. It specifies CASSSVTGSATGELFF.

This rearrangement joins TRBV6-5 to TRBJ2-7; D not resolved. Per germline, CDR1 MNHEY and CDR2 SVGAGI. The CDR3 covers 13 residues. V was shortened by 7 bases and J by 1 base, with 11 bases between the two germline ends. CDR3 loop: CASNPPGSYEQYF. The CDR3 DNA reads TGTGCCAGCAATCCGCCAGGTTCCTACGAGCAGTACTTC.

This chain joins TRBV7-2 and TRBJ2-7, with D maybe TRBD1 (5 bases). Deletions cut 0 bases from V and 6 bases from J, with 15 bases between. Germline assignment: CDR1 SGHTA and CDR2 FQGNSA. This CDR3 spans 15 amino acids. CDR3 residues: CASSLAWGQNGEQYF. For the CDR3, the DNA is TGTGCCAGCAGCTTAGCGTGGGGCCAGAACGGCGAGCAGTACTTC.

The chain joins TRBV20-1 to TRBJ2-7; the D call may be TRBD1 or TRBD2 (5 bases each). The CDR3 totals 11 residues. V lost 4 bases and J lost 9, with 13 bases in between. Looked up from germline, CDR1 is DFQATT and CDR2 is SNEGSKA (reference sequence). This CDR3 is CSAIEGLGQYF. CDR3 DNA: TGCAGTGCTATTGAGGGGCTCGGGCAGTACTTC.

This chain joins TRBV7-9 and TRBJ2-7; 8 nucleotides align to TRBD2. The V gene end was trimmed by 5 bases and the J gene end by 4 bases; junction bases not matched to a gene: 7. This CDR3 spans 14 amino acids. Germline V gives CDR1 SEHNR, CDR2 FQNEAQ (reference sequence). Here the CDR3 reads CASSPGGPEYEQYF. CDR3 coding DNA: TGTGCCAGCAGCCCGGGGGGGCCCGAATACGAGCAGTACTTC. The whole variable domain, filled in from reference TRBV7-9 and TRBJ2-7, reads DTGVSQNPRHKITKRGQNVTFRCDPISEHNRLYWYRQTLGQGPEFLTYFQNEAQLEKSRLLSDRFSAERPKGSFSTLEIQRTEQGDSAMYLCASSPGGPEYEQYFGPGTRLTVT.

This chain joins TRBV30 and TRBJ1-5, with a tentative D call TRBD1 (6 bases). With 4 bases removed from V and 2 bases from J, the gap between germline ends came to 15 bases. Germline assignment: CDR1 GTSNPN and CDR2 SVGIG (reference sequence). The CDR3 covers 15 residues. This chain's CDR3 is CAWTNPNRGNQPQHF. CDR3 in DNA: TGTGCCTGGACCAACCCGAACAGGGGCAATCAGCCCCAGCATTTT.

This clone was picked up one time. The genes are TRBV15 and TRBJ2-5; 10 nucleotides match TRBD1. Trimming cost V 5 bases and J 4 bases; bases outside gene matches: 10. CDR1 is LNHNV, CDR2 YYDKDF, per germline (reference sequence). The CDR3 loop spans 16 amino acids. For the CDR3, the DNA is TGTGCCACCAGCGATCCTTTCCGGGACAGGGGAGAGACCCAGTACTTC. It specifies CATSDPFRDRGETQYF. The whole variable domain, filled in from reference TRBV15 and TRBJ2-5, reads DAMVIQNPRYQVTQFGKPVTLSCSQTLNHNVMYWYQQKSSQAPKLLFHYYDKDFNNEADTPDNFQSRRPNTSFCFLDIRSPGLGDTAMYLCATSDPFRDRGETQYFGPGTRLLVL.

The chain has TRBV6-6 and TRBJ1-1; no clear D gene. This CDR3 spans 17 amino acids. Germline CDR1 reads MNHNY; CDR2 reads SVGAGI (reference sequence). Between the trimmed V and J ends, which lost 5 bases and 5 bases, there was a span of 24 bases. In DNA form, the CDR3 reads TGTGCCAGCAGTCTTTCTTCGGCAGCCCACAGAGGGACTGAAGCTTTCTTT. Amino acid sequence: CASSLSSAAHRGTEAFF.

This clone was counted a single time. V is TRBV4-3 and J is TRBJ1-1; the D is unclear. The V gene's germline CDR1 is LGHNA and CDR2 YSLEER. Deletions cut 4 bases from V and 2 bases from J, with 8 bases between. The CDR3 extends over 13 amino acids. CDR3 residues: CASSRAVNTEAFF. The CDR3 coding sequence is TGCGCCAGCAGCCGTGCAGTCAACACTGAAGCTTTCTTT.

This CDR3 reads CATSDLLGGAFF. The CDR3, as DNA: TGTGCCACCAGTGATTTGCTGGGGGGAGCTTTCTTT. V gene TRBV24-1 combines with J gene TRBJ1-1; a weak D match, TRBD1 (5 bases). The V end was cut by 0 bases, the J end by 10 bases, with 8 bases between. The germline V gene encodes CDR1 KGHDR and CDR2 SFDVKD. The CDR3 has 12 residues.

This clone was observed a single time. The gene calls are TRBV21-1 and TRBJ1-2; the table's D call, TRBD1, was not checked against the DNA. TRBV21-1 is termed a pseudogene. The length of the CDR3 is 17 residues. The CDR3 sequence: CASSKATGRNANYGYTF. Written as DNA, the CDR3 is TGTGCCAGCAGCAAAGCGACAGGGAGAAACGCTAACTATGGCTACACCTTC.

V usage is TRBV7-6 and J usage is TRBJ2-3; the match to TRBD2 covers 9 bases. The CDR3 consists of 16 residues. The J segment lost 5 bases and the V segment lost 3 bases, leaving 9 bases of the junction unmatched. Germline V lookup: CDR1 SGHVS, CDR2 FNYEAQ. The CDR3 loop is CASSFLLAGQVDTQYF. The DNA of the CDR3 is TGTGCCAGCAGCTTTCTGCTAGCGGGGCAAGTAGATACGCAGTATTTT.